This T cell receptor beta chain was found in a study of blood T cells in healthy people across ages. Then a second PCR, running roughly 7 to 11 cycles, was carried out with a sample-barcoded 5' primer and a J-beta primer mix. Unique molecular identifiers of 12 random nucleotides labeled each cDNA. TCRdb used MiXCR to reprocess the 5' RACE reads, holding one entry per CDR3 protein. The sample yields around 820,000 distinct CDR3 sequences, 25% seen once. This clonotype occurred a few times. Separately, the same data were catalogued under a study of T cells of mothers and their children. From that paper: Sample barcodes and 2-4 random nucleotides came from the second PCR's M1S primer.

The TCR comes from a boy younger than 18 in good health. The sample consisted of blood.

The CDR3 here is CASSLDGQLYNEQFF. For the CDR3, the DNA is TGCGCCAGCAGCTTGGATGGGCAGTTATACAATGAGCAGTTCTTC. The chain uses TRBV5-1 and TRBJ2-1, with D unresolved. The germline CDR1 and CDR2 sequences are SGHRS and YFSETQ. V was cut by 0 bases and J by 4 bases, with 11 bases left in between. The CDR3 extends over 15 amino acids.